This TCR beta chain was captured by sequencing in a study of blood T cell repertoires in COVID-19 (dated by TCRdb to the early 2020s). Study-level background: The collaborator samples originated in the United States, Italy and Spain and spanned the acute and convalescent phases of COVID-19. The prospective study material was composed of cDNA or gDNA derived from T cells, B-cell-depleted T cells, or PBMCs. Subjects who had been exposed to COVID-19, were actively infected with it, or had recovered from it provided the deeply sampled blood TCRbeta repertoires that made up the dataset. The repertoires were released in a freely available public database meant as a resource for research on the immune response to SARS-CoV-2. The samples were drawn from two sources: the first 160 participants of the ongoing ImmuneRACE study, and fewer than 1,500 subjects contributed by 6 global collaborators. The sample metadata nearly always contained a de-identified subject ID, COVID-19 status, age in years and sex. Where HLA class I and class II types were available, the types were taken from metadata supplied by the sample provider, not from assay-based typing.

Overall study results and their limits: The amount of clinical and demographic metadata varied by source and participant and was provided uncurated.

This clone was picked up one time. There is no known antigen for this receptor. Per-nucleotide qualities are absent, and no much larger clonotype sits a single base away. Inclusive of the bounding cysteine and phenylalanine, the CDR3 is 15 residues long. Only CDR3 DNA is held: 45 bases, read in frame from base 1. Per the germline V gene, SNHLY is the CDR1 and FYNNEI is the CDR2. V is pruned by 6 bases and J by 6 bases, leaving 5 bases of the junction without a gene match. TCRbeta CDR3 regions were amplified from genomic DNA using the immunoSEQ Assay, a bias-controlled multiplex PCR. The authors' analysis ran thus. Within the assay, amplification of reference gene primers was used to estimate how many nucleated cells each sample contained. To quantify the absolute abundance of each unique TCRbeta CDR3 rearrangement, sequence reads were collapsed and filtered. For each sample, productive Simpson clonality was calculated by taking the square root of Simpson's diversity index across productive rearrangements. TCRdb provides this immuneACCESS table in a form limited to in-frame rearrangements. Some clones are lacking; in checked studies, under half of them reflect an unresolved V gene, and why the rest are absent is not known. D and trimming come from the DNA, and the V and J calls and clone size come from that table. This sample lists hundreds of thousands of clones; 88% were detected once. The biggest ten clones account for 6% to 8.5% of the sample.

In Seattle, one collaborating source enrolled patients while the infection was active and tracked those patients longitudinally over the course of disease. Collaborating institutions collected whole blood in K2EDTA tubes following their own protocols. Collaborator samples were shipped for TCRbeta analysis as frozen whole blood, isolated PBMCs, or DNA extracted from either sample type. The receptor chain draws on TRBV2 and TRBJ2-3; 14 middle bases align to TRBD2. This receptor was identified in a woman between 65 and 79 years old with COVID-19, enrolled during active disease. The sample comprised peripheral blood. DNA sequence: TGTGCCAGCAGGGGGACTAGCGGGGGAAGGGATACGCAGTATTTT. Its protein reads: CASRGTSGGRDTQYF.